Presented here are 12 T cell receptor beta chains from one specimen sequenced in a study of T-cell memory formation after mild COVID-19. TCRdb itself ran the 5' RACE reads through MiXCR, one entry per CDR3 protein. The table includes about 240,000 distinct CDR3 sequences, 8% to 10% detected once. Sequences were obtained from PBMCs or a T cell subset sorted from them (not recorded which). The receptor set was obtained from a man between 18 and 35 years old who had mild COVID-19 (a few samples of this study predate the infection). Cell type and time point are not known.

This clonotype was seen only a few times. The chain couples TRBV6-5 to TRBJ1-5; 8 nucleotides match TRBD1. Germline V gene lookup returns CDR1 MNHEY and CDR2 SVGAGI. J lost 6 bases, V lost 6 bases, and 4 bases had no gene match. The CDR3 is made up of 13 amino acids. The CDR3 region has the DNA TGTGCCAGCAGGACAGGGGTCGGTCAGCCCCAGCATTTT. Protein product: CASRTGVGQPQHF.

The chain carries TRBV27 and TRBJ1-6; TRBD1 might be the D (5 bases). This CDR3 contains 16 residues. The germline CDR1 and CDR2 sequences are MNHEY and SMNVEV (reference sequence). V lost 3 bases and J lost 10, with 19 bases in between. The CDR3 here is CASSFGTGGSRSPLHF. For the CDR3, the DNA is TGTGCCAGCAGTTTCGGGACCGGCGGGAGCCGCTCACCCCTCCACTTT.

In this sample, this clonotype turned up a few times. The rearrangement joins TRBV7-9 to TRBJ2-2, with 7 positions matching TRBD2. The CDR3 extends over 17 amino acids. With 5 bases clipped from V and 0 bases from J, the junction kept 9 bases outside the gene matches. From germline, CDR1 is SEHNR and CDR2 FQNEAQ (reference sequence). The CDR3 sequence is CASSHPLAAPNTGELFF. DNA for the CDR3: TGTGCCAGCAGCCACCCGCTAGCGGCCCCGAACACCGGGGAGCTGTTTTTT.

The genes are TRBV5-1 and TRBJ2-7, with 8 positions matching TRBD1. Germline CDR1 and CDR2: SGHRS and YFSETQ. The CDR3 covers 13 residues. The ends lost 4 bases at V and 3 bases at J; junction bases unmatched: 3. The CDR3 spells CASSQDRDYEQYF. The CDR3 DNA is TGCGCCAGCAGCCAGGACAGGGACTACGAGCAGTACTTC. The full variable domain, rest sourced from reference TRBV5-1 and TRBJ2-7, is KAGVTQTPRYLIKTRGQQVTLSCSPISGHRSVSWYQQTPGQGLQFLFEYFSETQRNKGNFPGRFSGRQFSNSRSEMNVSTLELGDSALYLCASSQDRDYEQYFGPGTRLTVT.

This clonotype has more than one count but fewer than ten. The CDR3 sequence: CASRPGQGANTEAFF. The CDR3 DNA follows: TGTGCCAGCAGACCGGGACAGGGGGCGAACACTGAAGCTTTCTTT. The chain links TRBV11-2 to TRBJ1-1; 12 bases are a match to TRBD1. Germline CDR1 is SGHAT and CDR2 is FQNNGV. J was trimmed by 1 base and V by 6 bases; bases with no gene match: 3. The CDR3 length is 15 residues.

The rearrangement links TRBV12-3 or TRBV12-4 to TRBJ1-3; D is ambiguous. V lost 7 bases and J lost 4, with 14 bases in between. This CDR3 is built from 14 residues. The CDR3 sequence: CASTFSRGGNTIYF. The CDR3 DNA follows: TGTGCCAGCACCTTCTCACGGGGAGGAAACACCATATATTTT.

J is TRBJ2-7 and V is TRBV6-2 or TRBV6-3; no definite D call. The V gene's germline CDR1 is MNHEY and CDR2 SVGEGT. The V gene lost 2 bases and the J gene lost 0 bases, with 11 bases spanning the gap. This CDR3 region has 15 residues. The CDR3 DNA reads TGTGCCAGCAGTTACCGAGGTTTGAGCTCCTACGAGCAGTACGTC. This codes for CASSYRGLSSYEQYV.

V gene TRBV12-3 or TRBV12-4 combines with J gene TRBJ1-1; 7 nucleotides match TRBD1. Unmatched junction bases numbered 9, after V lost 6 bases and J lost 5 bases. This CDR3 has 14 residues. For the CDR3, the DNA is TGTGCCAGCAGCATGGACAGGCGGGGGACTGAAGCTTTCTTT. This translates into CASSMDRRGTEAFF.

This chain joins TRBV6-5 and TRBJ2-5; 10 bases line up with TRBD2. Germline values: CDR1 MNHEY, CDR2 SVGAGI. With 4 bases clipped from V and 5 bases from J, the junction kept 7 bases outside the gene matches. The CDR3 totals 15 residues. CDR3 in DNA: TGTGCCAGCAGTTCTGGTAGCGGGGGGCGGGAGACCCAGTACTTC. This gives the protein CASSSGSGGRETQYF.

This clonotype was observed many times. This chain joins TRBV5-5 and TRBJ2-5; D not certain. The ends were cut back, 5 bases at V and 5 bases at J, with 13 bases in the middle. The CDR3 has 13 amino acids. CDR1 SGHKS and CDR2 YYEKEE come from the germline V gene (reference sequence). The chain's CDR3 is CASRPSVLETQYF. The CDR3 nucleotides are TGTGCCAGCAGGCCTTCGGTTCTGGAGACCCAGTACTTC.

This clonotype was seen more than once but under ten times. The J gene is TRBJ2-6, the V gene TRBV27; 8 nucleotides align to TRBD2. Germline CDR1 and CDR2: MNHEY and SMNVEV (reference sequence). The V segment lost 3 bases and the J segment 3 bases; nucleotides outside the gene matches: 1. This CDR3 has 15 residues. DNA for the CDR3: TGTGCCAGCAGTTTTGCGGGGGGTGGGGCCAACGTCCTGACTTTC. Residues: CASSFAGGGANVLTF.

Written as DNA, the CDR3 is TGCGCCAGCAGCTTGGATCGAGGAGGGGATGGCTACACCTTC. Translation: CASSLDRGGDGYTF. This sequence joins TRBV5-1 and TRBJ1-2; TRBD1 is a possible D gene (5 bases). The CDR3 is made up of 14 amino acids. Per the germline V gene, CDR1 is SGHRS and CDR2 is YFSETQ. V lost 0 bases and J 6 bases, leaving 12 bases between the germline ends.